A selection of T cell receptor beta chains follows, all from one sample in a study of PD-1 blockade in classical Hodgkin lymphoma. Here immunoSEQ multiplex PCR was the method, and the copy in TCRdb shows in-frame clones only, minus some. The table includes about 44,000 clones, roughly 70% detected once. The sample was peripheral blood mononuclear cells (PBMCs), taken before the fourth cycle of nivolumab. The origin of the receptors is a human donor with classical Hodgkin lymphoma. Each CDR3 is given without its conserved first and last residue. Size is omitted from some rows. Given values are once, few, many or a class for expanded clones.

clone_size	v_call	j_call	cdr3_aa
NA	TRBV19	TRBJ1-2	ASRDREVGYT
NA	TRBV28	TRBJ2-2	ASSPPRANTGELF
NA	TRBV18	TRBJ2-2	ASSPDVDGVPF
NA	TRBV7-9	TRBJ1-2	ASSQDLNYGYT
NA	TRBV4-2	TRBJ1-6	ASSQRRGPSPLH
NA	TRBV6-6	TRBJ1-2	ASSSGVRLGYT
many	TRBV30	TRBJ2-2	AWTSGAANTGELF
NA	TRBV7-2	TRBJ2-7	ASSLGQGVTYEQY
once	TRBV7-8	TRBJ2-5	ASSFSETQY
NA	TRBV6-6	TRBJ2-7	ASSQGQGAYEQY
NA	TRBV7-2	TRBJ1-5	ASSPVGNQPQH
few	TRBV7-8	TRBJ1-2	ASSWGRSNYGYT
few	TRBV10-3	TRBJ1-1	AINPTGNTEAF
NA	TRBV21-1	TRBJ1-6	ASSKRGRRAYNSPLH
NA	TRBV11-3	TRBJ1-1	ASSLSGPPTKAF
NA	TRBV19	TRBJ1-5	ASSISGTGLQPQH
once	TRBV18	TRBJ1-5	ASSPLESEGEGQLQH
NA	TRBV18	TRBJ2-7	ASSRGTSGVFSYEQY
NA	TRBV6-5	TRBJ2-2	ASSSWAYTGELF
NA	TRBV6-5	TRBJ1-3	AAGTPGGNTIY
NA	TRBV5-4	TRBJ1-2	ASSPAGTGGLIYGYT
NA	TRBV19	TRBJ2-1	ASSKSGAKNNEQF
NA	TRBV7-9	TRBJ2-3	ASSITGTGTDTQY
NA	TRBV6-5	TRBJ1-1	ASSYSYRDQGGAF
NA	TRBV4-3	TRBJ2-7	ASSISNLLSYEQY
NA	TRBV5-1	TRBJ2-1	ASSEAPSYNEQF
NA	TRBV7-9	TRBJ2-3	ASSSTTSGAPDTQY